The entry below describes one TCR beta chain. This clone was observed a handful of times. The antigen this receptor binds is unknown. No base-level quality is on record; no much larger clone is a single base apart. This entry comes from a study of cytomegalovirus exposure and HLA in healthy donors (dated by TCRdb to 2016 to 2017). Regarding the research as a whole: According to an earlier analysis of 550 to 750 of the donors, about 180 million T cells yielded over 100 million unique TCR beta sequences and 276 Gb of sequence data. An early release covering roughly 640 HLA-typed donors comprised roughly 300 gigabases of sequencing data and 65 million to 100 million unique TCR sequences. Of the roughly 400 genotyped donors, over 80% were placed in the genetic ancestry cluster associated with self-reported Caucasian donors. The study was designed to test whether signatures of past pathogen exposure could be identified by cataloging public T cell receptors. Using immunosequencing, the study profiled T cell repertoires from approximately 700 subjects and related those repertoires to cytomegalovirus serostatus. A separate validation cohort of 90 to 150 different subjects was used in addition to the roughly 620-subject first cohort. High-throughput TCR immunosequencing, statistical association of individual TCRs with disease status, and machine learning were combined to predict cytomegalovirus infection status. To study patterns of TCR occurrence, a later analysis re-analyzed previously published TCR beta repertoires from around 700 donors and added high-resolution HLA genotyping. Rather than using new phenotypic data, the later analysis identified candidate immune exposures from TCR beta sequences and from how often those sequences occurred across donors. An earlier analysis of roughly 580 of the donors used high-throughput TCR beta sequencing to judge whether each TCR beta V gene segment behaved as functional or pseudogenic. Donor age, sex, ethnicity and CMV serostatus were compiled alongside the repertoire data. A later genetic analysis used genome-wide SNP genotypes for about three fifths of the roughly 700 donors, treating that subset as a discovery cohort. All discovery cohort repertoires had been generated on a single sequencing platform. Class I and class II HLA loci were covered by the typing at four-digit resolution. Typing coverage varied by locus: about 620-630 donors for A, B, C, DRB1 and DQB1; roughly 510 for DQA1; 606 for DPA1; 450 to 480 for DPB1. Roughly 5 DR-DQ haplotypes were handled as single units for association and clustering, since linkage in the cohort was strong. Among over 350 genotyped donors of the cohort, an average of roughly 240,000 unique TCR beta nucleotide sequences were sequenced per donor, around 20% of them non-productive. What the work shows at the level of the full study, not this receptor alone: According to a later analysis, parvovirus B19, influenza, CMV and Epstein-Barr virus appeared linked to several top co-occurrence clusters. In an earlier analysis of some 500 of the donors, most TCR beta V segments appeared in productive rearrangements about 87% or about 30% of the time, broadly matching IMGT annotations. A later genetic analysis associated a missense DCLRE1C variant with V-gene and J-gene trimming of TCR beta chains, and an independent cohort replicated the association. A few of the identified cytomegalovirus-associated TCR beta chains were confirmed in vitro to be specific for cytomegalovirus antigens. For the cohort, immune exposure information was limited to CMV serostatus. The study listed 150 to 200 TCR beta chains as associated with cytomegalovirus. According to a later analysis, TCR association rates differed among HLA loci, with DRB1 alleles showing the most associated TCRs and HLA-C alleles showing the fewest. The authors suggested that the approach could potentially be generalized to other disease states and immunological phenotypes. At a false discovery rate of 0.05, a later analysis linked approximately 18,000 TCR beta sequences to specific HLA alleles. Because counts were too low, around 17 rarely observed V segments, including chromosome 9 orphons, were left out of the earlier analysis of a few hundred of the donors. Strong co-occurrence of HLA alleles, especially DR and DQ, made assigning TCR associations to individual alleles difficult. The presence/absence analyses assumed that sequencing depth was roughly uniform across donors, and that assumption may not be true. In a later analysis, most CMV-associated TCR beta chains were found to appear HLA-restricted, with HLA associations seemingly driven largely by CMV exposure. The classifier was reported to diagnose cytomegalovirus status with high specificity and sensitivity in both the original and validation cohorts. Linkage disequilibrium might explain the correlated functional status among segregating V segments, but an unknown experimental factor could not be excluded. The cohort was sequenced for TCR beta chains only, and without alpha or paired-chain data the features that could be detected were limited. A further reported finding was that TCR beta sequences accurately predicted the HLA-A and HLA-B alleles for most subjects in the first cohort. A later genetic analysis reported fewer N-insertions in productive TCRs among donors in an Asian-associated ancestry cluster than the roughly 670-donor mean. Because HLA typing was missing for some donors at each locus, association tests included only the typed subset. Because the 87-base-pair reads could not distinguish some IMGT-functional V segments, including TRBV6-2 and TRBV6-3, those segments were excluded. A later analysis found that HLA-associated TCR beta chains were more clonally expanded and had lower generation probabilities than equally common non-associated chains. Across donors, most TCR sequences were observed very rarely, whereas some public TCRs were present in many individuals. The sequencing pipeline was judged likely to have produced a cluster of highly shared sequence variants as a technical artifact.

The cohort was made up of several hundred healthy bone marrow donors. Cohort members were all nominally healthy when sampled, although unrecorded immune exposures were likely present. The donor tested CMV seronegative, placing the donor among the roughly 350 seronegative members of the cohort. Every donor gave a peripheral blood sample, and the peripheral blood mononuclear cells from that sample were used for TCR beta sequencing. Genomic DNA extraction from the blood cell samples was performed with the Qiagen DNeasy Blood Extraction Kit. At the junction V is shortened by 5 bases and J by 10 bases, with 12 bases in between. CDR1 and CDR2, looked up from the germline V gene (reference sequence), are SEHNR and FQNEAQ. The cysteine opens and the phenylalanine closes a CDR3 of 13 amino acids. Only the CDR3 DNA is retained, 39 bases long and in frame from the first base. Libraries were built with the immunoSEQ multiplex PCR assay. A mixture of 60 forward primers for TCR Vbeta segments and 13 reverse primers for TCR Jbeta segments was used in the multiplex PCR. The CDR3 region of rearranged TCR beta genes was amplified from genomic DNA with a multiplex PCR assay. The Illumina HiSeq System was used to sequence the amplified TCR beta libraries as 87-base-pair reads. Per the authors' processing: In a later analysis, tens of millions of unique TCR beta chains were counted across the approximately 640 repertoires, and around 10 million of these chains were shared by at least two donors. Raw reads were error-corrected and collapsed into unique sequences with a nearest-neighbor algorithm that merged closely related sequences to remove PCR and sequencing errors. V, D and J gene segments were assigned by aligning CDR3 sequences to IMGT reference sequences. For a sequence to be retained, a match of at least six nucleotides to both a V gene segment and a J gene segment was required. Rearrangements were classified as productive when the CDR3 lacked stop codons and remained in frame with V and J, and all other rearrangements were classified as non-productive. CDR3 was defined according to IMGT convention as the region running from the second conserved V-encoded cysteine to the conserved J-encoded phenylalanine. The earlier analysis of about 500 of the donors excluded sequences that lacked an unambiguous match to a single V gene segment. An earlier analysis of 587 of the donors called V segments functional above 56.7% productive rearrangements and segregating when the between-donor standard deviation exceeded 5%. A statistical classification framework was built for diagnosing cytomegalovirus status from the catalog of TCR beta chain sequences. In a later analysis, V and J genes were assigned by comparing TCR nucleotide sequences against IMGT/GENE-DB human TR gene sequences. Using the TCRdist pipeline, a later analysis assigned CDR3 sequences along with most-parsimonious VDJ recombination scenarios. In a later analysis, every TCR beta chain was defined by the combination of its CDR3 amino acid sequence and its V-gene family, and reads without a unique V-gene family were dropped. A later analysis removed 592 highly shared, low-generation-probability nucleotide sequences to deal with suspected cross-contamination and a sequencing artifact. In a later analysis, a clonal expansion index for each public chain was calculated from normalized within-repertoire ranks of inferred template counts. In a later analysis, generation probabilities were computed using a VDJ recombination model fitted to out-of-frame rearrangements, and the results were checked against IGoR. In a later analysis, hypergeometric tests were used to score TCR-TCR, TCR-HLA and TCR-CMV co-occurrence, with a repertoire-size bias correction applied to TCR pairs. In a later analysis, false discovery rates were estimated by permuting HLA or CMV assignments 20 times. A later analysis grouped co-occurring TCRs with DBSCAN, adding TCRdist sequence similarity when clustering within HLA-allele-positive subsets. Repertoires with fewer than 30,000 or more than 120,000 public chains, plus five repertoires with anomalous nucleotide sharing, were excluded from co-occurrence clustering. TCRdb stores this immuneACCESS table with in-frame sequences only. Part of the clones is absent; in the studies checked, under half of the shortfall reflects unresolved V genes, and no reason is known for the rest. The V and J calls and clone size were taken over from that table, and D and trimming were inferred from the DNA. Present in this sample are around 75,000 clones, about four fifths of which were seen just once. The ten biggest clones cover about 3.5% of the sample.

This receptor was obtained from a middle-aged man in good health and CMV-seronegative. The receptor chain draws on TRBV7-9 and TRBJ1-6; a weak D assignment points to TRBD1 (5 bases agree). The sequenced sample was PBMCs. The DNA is TGTGCCAGCAGCCCTACAGGAAGGTCACCCCTCCACTTT. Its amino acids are CASSPTGRSPLHF. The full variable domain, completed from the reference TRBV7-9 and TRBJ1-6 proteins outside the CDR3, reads DTGVSQNPRHKITKRGQNVTFRCDPISEHNRLYWYRQTLGQGPEFLTYFQNEAQLEKSRLLSDRFSAERPKGSFSTLEIQRTEQGDSAMYLCASSPTGRSPLHFGNGTRLTVT.